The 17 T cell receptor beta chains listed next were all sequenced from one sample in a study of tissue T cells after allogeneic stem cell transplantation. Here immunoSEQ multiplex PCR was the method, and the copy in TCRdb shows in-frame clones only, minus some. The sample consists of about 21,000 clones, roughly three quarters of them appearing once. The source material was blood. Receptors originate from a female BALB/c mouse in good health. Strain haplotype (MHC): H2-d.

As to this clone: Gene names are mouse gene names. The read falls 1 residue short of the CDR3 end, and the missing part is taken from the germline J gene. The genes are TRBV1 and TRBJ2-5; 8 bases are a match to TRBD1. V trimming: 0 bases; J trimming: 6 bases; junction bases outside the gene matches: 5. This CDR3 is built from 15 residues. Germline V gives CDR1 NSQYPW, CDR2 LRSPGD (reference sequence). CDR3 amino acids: CTCSADQTGEDTQYF. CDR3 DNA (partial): TGCACCTGCAGTGCAGACCAGACAGGGGAGGACACCCAGTAC.

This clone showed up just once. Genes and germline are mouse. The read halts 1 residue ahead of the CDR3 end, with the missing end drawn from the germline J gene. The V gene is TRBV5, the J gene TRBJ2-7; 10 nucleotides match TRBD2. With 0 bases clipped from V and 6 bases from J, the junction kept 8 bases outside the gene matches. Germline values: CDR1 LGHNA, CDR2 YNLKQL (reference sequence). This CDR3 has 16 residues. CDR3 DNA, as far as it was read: TGTGCCAGCAGCCAAGATCGAGACTGGGGGGCGCCTGAACAGTAC. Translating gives CASSQDRDWGAPEQY. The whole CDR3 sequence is CASSQDRDWGAPEQYF.

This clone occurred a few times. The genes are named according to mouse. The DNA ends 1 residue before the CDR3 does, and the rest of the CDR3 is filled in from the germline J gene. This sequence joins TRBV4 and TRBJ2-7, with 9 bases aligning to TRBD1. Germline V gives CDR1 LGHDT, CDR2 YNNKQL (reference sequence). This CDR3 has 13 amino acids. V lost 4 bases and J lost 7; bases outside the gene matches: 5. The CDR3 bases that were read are TGTGCCAGCAGCTCCGGGACAGGGAGCGAACAGTAC. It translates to CASSSGTGSEQY. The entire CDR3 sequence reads CASSSGTGSEQYF.

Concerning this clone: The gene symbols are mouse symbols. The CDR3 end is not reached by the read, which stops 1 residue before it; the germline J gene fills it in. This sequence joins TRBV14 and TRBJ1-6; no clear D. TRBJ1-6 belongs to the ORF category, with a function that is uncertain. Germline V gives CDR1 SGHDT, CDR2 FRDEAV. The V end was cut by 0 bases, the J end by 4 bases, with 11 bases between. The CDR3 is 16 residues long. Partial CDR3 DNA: TGTGCCAGCAGTTTCTTCGCAAGAGGATATAATTCGCCCCTCTAC. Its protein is CASSFFARGYNSPLY. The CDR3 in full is CASSFFARGYNSPLYF.

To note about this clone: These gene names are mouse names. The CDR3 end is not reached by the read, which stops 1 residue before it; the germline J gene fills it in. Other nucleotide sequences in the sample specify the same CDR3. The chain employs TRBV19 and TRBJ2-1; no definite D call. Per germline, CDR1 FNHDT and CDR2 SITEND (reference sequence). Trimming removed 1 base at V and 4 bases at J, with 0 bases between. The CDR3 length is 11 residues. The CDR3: CASSIYAEQFF. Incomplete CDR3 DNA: TGTGCCAGCAGTATATATGCTGAGCAGTTC.

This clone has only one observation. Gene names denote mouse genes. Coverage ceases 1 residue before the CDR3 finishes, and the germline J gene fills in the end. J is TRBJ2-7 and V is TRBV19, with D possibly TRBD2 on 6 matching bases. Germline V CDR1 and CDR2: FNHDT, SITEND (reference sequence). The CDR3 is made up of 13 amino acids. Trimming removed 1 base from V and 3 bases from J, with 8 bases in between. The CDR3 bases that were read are TGTGCCAGCAGTATAATGGGGGACTATGAACAGTAC. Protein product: CASSIMGDYEQY. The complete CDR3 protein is CASSIMGDYEQYF. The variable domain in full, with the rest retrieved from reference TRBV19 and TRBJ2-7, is GGIITQTPKFLIGQEGQKLTLKCQQNFNHDTMYWYRQDSGKGLRLIYYSITENDLQKGDLSEGYDASREKKSSFSLTVTSAQKNEMAVFLCASSIMGDYEQYFGPGTRLTVL.

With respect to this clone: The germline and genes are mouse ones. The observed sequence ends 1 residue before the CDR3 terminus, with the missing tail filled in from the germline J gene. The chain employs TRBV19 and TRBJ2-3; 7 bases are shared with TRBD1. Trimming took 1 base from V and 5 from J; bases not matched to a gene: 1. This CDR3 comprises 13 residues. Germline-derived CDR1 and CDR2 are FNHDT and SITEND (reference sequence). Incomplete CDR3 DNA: TGTGCCAGCAGTATAAGGGACAGAGAAACGCTGTAT. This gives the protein CASSIRDRETLY. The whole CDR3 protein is CASSIRDRETLYF.

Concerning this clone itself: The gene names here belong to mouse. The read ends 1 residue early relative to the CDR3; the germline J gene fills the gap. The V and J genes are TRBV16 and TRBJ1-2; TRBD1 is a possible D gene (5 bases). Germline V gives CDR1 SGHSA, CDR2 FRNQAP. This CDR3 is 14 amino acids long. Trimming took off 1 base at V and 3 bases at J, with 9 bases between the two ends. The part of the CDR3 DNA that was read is TGTGCAAGCAGCTTAGCGGGGGGGGACTCCGACTACACC. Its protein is CASSLAGGDSDYT. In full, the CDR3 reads CASSLAGGDSDYTF.

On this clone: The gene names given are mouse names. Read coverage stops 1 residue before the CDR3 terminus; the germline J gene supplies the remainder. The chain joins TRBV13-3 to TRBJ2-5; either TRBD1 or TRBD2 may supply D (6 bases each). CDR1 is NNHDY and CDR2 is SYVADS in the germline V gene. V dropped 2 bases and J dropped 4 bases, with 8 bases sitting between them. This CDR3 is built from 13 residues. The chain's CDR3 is CASSEGGKDTQYF. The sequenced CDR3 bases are TGTGCCAGCAGTGAAGGGGGGAAAGACACCCAGTAC.

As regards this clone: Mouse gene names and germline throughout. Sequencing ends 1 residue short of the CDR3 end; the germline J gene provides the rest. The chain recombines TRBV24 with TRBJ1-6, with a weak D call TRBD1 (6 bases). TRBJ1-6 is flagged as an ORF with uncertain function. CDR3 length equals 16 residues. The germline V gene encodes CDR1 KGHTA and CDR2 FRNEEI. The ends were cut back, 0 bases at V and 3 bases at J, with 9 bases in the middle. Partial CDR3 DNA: TGTGCCAGCAGTCTGTATCCGGACAGCTATAATTCGCCCCTCTAC. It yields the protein CASSLYPDSYNSPLY. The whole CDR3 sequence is CASSLYPDSYNSPLYF.

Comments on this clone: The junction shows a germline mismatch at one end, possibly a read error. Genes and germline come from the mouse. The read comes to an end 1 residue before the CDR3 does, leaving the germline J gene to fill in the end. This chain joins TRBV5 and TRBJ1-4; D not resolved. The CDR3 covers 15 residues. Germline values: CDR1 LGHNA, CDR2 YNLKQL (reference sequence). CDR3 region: CANSQVGFSNERLFF. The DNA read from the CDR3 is TGTGCCAACAGCCAAGTCGGGTTTTCCAACGAAAGATTATTT.

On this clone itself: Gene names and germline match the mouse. CDR3 DNA (partial): TGCACCTGCAGTGCAGAGCCGGGACAGGGGGCCACCGGGCAGCTCTAC. It encodes CTCSAEPGQGATGQLY. From start to end, the CDR3 is CTCSAEPGQGATGQLYF. The rearrangement joins TRBV1 to TRBJ2-2; 12 bases are a match to TRBD1. Sequencing ends 1 residue short of the CDR3 end; the germline J gene provides the rest. The V gene end was trimmed by 0 bases and the J gene end by 4 bases; junction bases not matched to a gene: 3. The CDR3 consists of 17 residues. Germline lookup yields CDR1 NSQYPW and CDR2 LRSPGD (reference sequence).

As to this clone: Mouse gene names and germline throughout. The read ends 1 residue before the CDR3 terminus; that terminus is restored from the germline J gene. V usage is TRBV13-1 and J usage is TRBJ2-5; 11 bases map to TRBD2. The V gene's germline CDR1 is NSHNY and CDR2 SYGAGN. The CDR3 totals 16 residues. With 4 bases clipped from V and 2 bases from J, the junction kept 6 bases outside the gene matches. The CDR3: CASSRLGGFTQDTQYF. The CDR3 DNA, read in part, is TGTGCCAGCAGTAGACTGGGGGGGTTTACCCAAGACACCCAGTAC.

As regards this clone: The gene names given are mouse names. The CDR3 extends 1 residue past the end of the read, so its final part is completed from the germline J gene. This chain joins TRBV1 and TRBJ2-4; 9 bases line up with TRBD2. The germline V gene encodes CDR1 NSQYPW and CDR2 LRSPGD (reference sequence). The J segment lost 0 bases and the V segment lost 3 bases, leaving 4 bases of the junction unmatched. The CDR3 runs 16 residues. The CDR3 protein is CTCSAGLGASQNTLYF. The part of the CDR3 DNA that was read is TGCACCTGCAGTGCGGGACTGGGCGCCAGTCAAAACACCTTGTAC.

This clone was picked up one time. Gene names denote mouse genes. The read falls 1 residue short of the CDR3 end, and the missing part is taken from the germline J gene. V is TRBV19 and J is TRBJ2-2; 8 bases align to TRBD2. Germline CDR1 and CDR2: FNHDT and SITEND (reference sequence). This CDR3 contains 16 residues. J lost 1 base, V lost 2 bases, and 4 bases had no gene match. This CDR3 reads CASSILGGENTGQLYF. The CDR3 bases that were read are TGTGCCAGCAGTATTTTGGGGGGGGAAAACACCGGGCAGCTCTAC.

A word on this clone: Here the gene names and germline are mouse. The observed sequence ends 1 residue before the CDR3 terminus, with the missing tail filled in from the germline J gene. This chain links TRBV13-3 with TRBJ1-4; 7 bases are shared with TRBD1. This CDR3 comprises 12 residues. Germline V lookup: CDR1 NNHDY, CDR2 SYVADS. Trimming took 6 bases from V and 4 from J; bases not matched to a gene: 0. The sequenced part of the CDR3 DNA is TGTGCCAGCAACAGGGGCAACGAAAGATTATTT. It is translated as CASNRGNERLF. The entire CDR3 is CASNRGNERLFF.

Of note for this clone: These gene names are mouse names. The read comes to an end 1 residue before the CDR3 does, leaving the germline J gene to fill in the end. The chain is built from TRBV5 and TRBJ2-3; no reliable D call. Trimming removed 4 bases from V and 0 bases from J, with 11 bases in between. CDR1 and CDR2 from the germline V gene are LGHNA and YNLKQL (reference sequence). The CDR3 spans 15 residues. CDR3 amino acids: CASSPPGSSAETLYF. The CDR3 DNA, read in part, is TGTGCCAGCAGCCCCCCGGGATCTAGTGCAGAAACGCTGTAT.